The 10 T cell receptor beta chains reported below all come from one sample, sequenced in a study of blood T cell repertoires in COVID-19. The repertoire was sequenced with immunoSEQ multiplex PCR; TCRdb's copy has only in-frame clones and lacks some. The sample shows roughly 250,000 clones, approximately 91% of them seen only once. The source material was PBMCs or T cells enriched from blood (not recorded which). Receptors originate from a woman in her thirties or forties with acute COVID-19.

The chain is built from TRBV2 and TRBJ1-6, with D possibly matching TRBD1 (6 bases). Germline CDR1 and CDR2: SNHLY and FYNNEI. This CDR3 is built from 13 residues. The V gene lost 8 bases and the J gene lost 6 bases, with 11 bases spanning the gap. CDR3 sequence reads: CASRPQGNSPLHF. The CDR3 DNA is TGTGCCAGCCGCCCACAGGGTAATTCACCCCTCCACTTT.

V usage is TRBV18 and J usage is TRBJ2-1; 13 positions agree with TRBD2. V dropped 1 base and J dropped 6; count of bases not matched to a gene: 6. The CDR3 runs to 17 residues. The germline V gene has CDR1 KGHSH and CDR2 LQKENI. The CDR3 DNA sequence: TGTGCCAGCTCACCACAAACTAGCGGGGGGGGTTCCAATGAGCAGTTCTTC. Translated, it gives CASSPQTSGGGSNEQFF.

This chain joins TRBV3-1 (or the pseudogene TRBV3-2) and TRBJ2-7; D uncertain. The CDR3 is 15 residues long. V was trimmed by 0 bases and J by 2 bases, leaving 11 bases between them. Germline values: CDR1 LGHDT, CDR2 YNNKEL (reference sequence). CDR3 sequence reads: CASSQDRLQPYEQYF. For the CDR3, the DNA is TGTGCCAGCAGCCAAGATCGTCTACAGCCCTACGAGCAGTACTTC.

The DNA for the CDR3 is TGTGCCAGCAGCAAAAGGGCCCGTGGGTTAGCGGGAGGGCCCGGGGAGCTGTTTTTT. Protein: CASSKRARGLAGGPGELFF. V usage is TRBV21-1 and J usage is TRBJ2-2; TRBD2, as called in the table, went unchecked against the DNA. TRBV21-1 is a listed pseudogene. The CDR3 length is 19 residues.

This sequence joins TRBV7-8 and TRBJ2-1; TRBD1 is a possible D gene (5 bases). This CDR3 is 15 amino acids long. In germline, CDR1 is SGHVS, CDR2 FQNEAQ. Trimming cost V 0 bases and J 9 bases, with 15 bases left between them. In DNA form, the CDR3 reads TGTGCCAGCAGCTTAGCTTCGAAGGGGCGAGGTGAGCAGTTCTTC. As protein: CASSLASKGRGEQFF.

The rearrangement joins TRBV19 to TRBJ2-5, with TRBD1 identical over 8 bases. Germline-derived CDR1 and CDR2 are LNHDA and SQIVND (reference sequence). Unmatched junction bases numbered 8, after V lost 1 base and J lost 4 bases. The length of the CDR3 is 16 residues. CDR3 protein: CASSIVAGQASETQYF. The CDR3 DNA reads TGTGCCAGTAGTATAGTGGCGGGACAGGCCTCAGAGACCCAGTACTTC. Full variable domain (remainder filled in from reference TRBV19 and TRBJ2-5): DGGITQSPKYLFRKEGQNVTLSCEQNLNHDAMYWYRQDPGQGLRLIYYSQIVNDFQKGDIAEGYSVSREKKESFPLTVTSAQKNPTAFYLCASSIVAGQASETQYFGPGTRLLVL.

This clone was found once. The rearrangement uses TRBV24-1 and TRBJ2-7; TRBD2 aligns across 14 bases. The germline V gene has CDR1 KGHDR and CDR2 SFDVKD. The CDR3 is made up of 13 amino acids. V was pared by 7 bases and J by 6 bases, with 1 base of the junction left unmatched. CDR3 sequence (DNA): TGTGCCACCAGGGGGACTAGCGGGAGCGAGCAGTACTTC. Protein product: CATRGTSGSEQYF.

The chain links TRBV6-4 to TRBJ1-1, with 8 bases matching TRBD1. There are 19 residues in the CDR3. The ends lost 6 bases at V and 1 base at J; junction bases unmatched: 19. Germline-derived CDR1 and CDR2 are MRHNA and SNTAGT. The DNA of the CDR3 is TGTGCCAGCAGCGCCAGGGGGCCGGGGGTTCAAGAGGAGAACACTGAAGCTTTCTTT. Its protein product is CASSARGPGVQEENTEAFF.

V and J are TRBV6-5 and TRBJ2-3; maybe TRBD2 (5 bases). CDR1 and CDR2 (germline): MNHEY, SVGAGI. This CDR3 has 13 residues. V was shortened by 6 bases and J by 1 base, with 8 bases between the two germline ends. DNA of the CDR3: TGTGCCAGCAGAATCGGGGGCACAGATACGCAGTATTTT. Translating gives CASRIGGTDTQYF.

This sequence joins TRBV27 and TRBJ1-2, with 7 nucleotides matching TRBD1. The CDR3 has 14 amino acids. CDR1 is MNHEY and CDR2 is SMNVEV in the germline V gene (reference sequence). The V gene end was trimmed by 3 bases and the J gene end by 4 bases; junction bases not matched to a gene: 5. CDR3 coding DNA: TGTGCCAGCAGTTTTAACAGGGGTGGCTATGGCTACACCTTC. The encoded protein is CASSFNRGGYGYTF.